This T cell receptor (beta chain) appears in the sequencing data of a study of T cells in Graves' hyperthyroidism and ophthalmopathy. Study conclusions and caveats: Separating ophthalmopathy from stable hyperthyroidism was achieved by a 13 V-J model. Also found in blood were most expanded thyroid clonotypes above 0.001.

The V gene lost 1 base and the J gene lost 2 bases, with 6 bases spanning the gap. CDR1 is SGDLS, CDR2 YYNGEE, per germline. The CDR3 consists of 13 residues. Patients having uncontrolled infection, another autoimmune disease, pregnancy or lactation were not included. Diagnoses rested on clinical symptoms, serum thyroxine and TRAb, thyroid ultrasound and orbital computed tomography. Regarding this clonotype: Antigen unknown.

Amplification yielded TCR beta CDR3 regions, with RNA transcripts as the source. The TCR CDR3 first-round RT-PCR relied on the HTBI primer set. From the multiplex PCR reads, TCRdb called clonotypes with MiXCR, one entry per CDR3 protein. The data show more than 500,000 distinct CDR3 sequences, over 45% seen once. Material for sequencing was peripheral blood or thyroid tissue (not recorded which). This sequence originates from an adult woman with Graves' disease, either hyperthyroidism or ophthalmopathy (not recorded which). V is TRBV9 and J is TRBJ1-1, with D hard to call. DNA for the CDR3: TGTGCCAGCAGCGTAATGGAAAACACTGAAGCTTTCTTT. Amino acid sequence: CASSVMENTEAFF.